Below are 3 T cell receptor beta chains sequenced from a single sample in a study of blood T cell repertoires in COVID-19. The protocol was immunoSEQ multiplex PCR, while the TCRdb copy is restricted to in-frame clones and leaves out a portion. The table records about 100,000 clones, 86% of them present only once. The sequenced sample was peripheral blood. The receptors were sampled from a man older than 75 with acute or convalescent COVID-19.

The V gene is TRBV6-6, the J gene TRBJ2-2, with D possibly matching TRBD2 (6 bases). The length of the CDR3 is 16 residues. Trimming left V 6 bases short and J 2 bases short, with 16 bases between. Per the germline V gene, CDR1 is MNHNY and CDR2 is SVGAGI (reference sequence). DNA for the CDR3: TGTGCCAGCAGCCCTCCGGGACTCCCAAACACCGGGGAGCTGTTTTTT. Residues: CASSPPGLPNTGELFF.

The genes are TRBV14 and TRBJ2-3, with 12 bases matching TRBD2. Germline trimming cut 4 bases from V and 4 bases from J; bases unmatched to any gene: 6. CDR1 is SGHDN and CDR2 is FVKESK in the germline V gene. The CDR3 covers 16 residues. The CDR3 DNA sequence: TGTGCCAGCAGCCTTGGGACTAGCGGGTTTGCAGATACGCAGTATTTT. This codes for CASSLGTSGFADTQYF.

This chain joins TRBV18 and TRBJ1-3; no clear D. The V end lost 3 bases, the J end lost 0 bases, and 6 bases lay between the germline ends. Per germline, CDR1 KGHSH and CDR2 LQKENI. CDR3 length equals 14 residues. This CDR3 reads CASSPGVSGNTIYF. CDR3 DNA sequence: TGTGCCAGCTCACCGGGAGTCTCTGGAAACACCATATATTTT.